The 27 T cell receptor beta chains below were found in one sample sequenced in a study of cytomegalovirus exposure and HLA in healthy donors. Amplification used 60 Vbeta primers and 13 Jbeta primers. TCRdb keeps only in-frame clones here, not all; method: immunoSEQ multiplex PCR. The sample has 96,000 or so clones, 65% to 85% seen once. The source material was PBMCs. Receptor source: a woman in her 70s in good health and CMV-seropositive.

V gene TRBV7-6 combines with J gene TRBJ2-7, with D perhaps TRBD2 (5 bases). This CDR3 region has 14 residues. The germline gives CDR1 SGHVS, CDR2 FNYEAQ. The germline V and J ends were trimmed by 6 bases and 5 bases, with 17 bases remaining between them. CDR3 sequence reads: CASRPTEEANEQYF. In DNA form, the CDR3 reads TGTGCCAGCAGACCGACCGAGGAGGCCAACGAGCAGTACTTC.

The chain is built from TRBV7-2 and TRBJ2-1; D is possibly TRBD2 (5 bases). V lost 6 bases and J lost 6, with 12 bases in between. Germline V CDR1 and CDR2: SGHTA, FQGNSA. The CDR3 is made up of 13 amino acids. The CDR3 DNA reads as TGTGCCAGCAGTCCGGGATGGGGCAATGAGCAGTTCTTC. Encoded protein: CASSPGWGNEQFF.

V usage is TRBV7-2 and J usage is TRBJ1-1; D perhaps matches TRBD1 (6 bases). CDR1 and CDR2 from the germline V gene are SGHTA and FQGNSA. V was trimmed by 5 bases and J by 6 bases, leaving 13 bases between them. The CDR3 totals 13 residues. CDR3 coding DNA: TGTGCCAGCAGCCAAAGGGGGAGGGCTGAAGCTTTCTTT. This encodes CASSQRGRAEAFF. Based on the CDR3 plus reference TRBV7-2 and TRBJ1-1, the full variable domain is GAGVSQSPSNKVTEKGKDVELRCDPISGHTALYWYRQSLGQGLEFLIYFQGNSAPDKSGLPSDRFSAERTGGSVSTLTIQRTQQEDSAVYLCASSQRGRAEAFFGQGTRLTVV.

J is TRBJ2-1 and V is TRBV27; 13 nucleotides agree with TRBD2. This CDR3 contains 20 residues. The V and J ends lost 3 bases and 0 bases, in that order; junction bases with no gene match: 11. Germline V gives CDR1 MNHEY, CDR2 SMNVEV (reference sequence). The CDR3: CASSFLTGLAGMSSYNEQFF. CDR3 nucleotides: TGTGCCAGCAGTTTCCTTACGGGACTAGCGGGAATGAGCTCCTACAATGAGCAGTTCTTC.

This clone turned up a few times. This chain links TRBV2 with TRBJ1-2, with a possible D match to TRBD1 (6 bases). V gave up 3 bases and J gave up 2 bases, with 13 bases separating them. Germline V gene lookup returns CDR1 SNHLY and CDR2 FYNNEI. The CDR3 sequence is 15 residues long. The CDR3 region has the DNA TGTGCCAGCAGTGACCCCCGGACAGTCAACTATGGCTACACCTTC. Amino acid sequence: CASSDPRTVNYGYTF.

This rearrangement joins TRBV19 to TRBJ2-7; 10 nucleotides line up with TRBD1. Losses at the gene ends were 4 bases for V and 0 bases for J; bases not matched to a gene: 3. Germline-derived CDR1 and CDR2 are LNHDA and SQIVND (reference sequence). CDR3 size: 15 residues. DNA of the CDR3: TGTGCCAGTAGTAGAGGACAGGGGGTCTCCTACGAGCAGTACTTC. Residues: CASSRGQGVSYEQYF.

This sequence joins TRBV28 and TRBJ1-2; D might be TRBD1 (6 bases). The CDR3 runs to 15 residues. The germline CDR1 and CDR2 sequences are MDHEN and SYDVKM. Trimming cost V 11 bases and J 1 base, with 20 bases left between them. CDR3 DNA sequence: TGTGCCGAGCACCCGCGGGGGGCCGATAACTATGGCTACACCTTC. Translation gives CAEHPRGADNYGYTF.

The chain combines TRBV7-8 with TRBJ2-7; D gene ambiguous. Between the trimmed V and J ends, which lost 5 bases and 6 bases, there was a span of 17 bases. Germline CDR1 is SGHVS and CDR2 is FQNEAQ. The CDR3 has 14 amino acids. CDR3 region: CASSPGGLFIEQYF. Here the CDR3 DNA reads TGTGCCAGCAGCCCGGGTGGCCTCTTTATCGAGCAGTACTTC.

This chain uses TRBV11-2 with TRBJ2-3, with 8 nucleotides matching TRBD2. The V gene end was trimmed by 3 bases and the J gene end by 6 bases; junction bases not matched to a gene: 2. The CDR3 is made up of 13 amino acids. Germline lookup yields CDR1 SGHAT and CDR2 FQNNGV. CDR3 amino acids: CASSLRGDDTQYF. CDR3 nucleotides: TGTGCCAGCAGCTTGCGGGGGGACGATACGCAGTATTTT. Full variable domain (rest looked up from reference TRBV11-2 and TRBJ2-3): EAGVAQSPRYKIIEKRQSVAFWCNPISGHATLYWYQQILGQGPKLLIQFQNNGVVDDSQLPKDRFSAERLKGVDSTLKIQPAKLEDSAVYLCASSLRGDDTQYFGPGTRLTVL.

V usage is TRBV28 and J usage is TRBJ1-1; a weak D match, TRBD1 (5 bases). CDR3 length: 15 residues. Germline CDR1 reads MDHEN; CDR2 reads SYDVKM. V was cut by 5 bases and J by 1 base, with 14 bases left in between. DNA of the CDR3: TGTGCCAGCAGTCAGGGTCCTACCGAGAACACTGAAGCTTTCTTT. Residues: CASSQGPTENTEAFF.

This sequence joins TRBV6-6 and TRBJ1-4, with a possible D match to TRBD1 (5 bases). The length of the CDR3 is 15 residues. V was cut by 4 bases and J by 5 bases, with 14 bases left in between. Per germline, CDR1 MNHNY and CDR2 SVGAGI (reference sequence). This CDR3 reads CASSSPDSSNEKLFF. CDR3 DNA sequence: TGTGCCAGCAGTTCTCCCGACAGCTCCAATGAAAAACTGTTTTTT.

The chain employs TRBV27 and TRBJ2-7; 9 bases map to TRBD1. With 5 bases clipped from V and 6 bases from J, the junction kept 17 bases outside the gene matches. Germline V gives CDR1 MNHEY, CDR2 SMNVEV (reference sequence). The length of the CDR3 is 17 residues. The CDR3 DNA reads TGTGCCAGCAGTCCTCTGAAGGCAGTGGGACAGGGTACCGAGCAGTACTTC. Its protein is CASSPLKAVGQGTEQYF.

The rearrangement uses TRBV28 and TRBJ2-3, with 10 bases fitting TRBD1. V lost 6 bases, J lost 1 base, and 7 bases stayed unmatched. In germline, CDR1 is MDHEN, CDR2 SYDVKM. The CDR3 is 16 amino acids. The CDR3 DNA sequence: TGTGCCAGCAGACCCAGACAGGGGGCGGGCACAGATACGCAGTATTTT. Translated, it gives CASRPRQGAGTDTQYF.

This clone was detected a few times. The chain employs TRBV5-6 and TRBJ1-5, with 7 bases aligning to TRBD1. Trimming removed 2 bases from V and 3 bases from J; junction bases left unmatched: 11. Germline V CDR1 and CDR2: SGHDT, YYEEEE. There are 17 residues in the CDR3. CDR3 bases: TGTGCCAGCAGCTTATTTGGAATGGGACAGACCAATCAGCCCCAGCATTTT. Protein: CASSLFGMGQTNQPQHF. The full variable domain, rest sourced from reference TRBV5-6 and TRBJ1-5, is DAGVTQSPTHLIKTRGQQVTLRCSPKSGHDTVSWYQQALGQGPQFIFQYYEEEERQRGNFPDRFSGHQFPNYSSELNVNALLLGDSALYLCASSLFGMGQTNQPQHFGDGTRLSIL.

The chain is built from TRBV10-2 and TRBJ1-2; 7 bases map to TRBD1. The CDR3 is made up of 14 amino acids. Germline lookup yields CDR1 WSHSY and CDR2 SAAADI. With 6 bases clipped from V and 0 bases from J, the junction kept 4 bases outside the gene matches. Here the CDR3 reads CASSSGTANYGYTF. The DNA for the CDR3 is TGCGCCAGCAGCTCCGGGACAGCTAACTATGGCTACACCTTC.

The chain links TRBV7-2 to TRBJ2-7, with a weak D call TRBD1 (5 bases). From germline, CDR1 is SGHTA and CDR2 FQGNSA. V lost 7 bases, J lost 1 base, and 14 bases lay in between. The CDR3 spans 14 residues. CDR3: CASTLTAGSYEQYF. The DNA for the CDR3 is TGTGCCAGCACCCTTACGGCAGGGTCCTACGAGCAGTACTTC.

CDR3 coding DNA: TGTGCCAGCAGTTTAATTGGCGGGAGTTACAATGAGCAGTTCTTC. As protein: CASSLIGGSYNEQFF. The chain links TRBV27 to TRBJ2-1; 7 bases map to TRBD2. With 2 bases clipped from V and 4 bases from J, the junction kept 5 bases outside the gene matches. This CDR3 is 15 amino acids long. Germline V gene lookup returns CDR1 MNHEY and CDR2 SMNVEV (reference sequence).

V and J are TRBV27 and TRBJ2-3; 15 nucleotides align to TRBD2. The germline CDR1 and CDR2 sequences are MNHEY and SMNVEV (reference sequence). The CDR3 spans 19 residues. Unmatched junction bases numbered 12, after V lost 5 bases and J lost 3 bases. CDR3: CASSPQRTSGRAGTDTQYF. CDR3 DNA sequence: TGTGCCAGCAGTCCCCAAAGGACTAGCGGGAGGGCCGGAACAGATACGCAGTATTTT.

This clone was detected only once. V and J are TRBV6-5 and TRBJ2-1; 9 bases map to TRBD1. Per germline, CDR1 MNHEY and CDR2 SVGAGI. The CDR3 contains 14 residues. The trim removed 5 bases at V and 10 bases at J, leaving 9 bases unmatched. The CDR3: CASSNRQGVEEQFF. DNA of the CDR3: TGTGCCAGCAGTAATCGACAGGGGGTTGAGGAGCAGTTCTTC.

V gene TRBV6-1 combines with J gene TRBJ1-4; 7 bases match TRBD1. The J segment lost 3 bases and the V segment lost 7 bases, leaving 8 bases of the junction unmatched. CDR1 and CDR2 (germline): MNHNS, SASEGT. The CDR3 consists of 15 residues. The CDR3: CASKTGLVANEKLFF. CDR3 sequence (DNA): TGTGCCAGCAAGACAGGGTTGGTGGCTAATGAAAAACTGTTTTTT.

The chain recombines TRBV28 with TRBJ1-1, with D possibly matching TRBD1 (5 bases). The CDR3 has 14 amino acids. CDR1 MDHEN and CDR2 SYDVKM come from the germline V gene. V was trimmed by 2 bases and J by 1 base, leaving 8 bases between them. The CDR3 DNA reads TGTGCCAGCAGTTTAGACAGCTCGAACACTGAAGCTTTCTTT. Translation: CASSLDSSNTEAFF.

The CDR3, as DNA: TGTGCCAGCAGCCATGAGGGAATATGGGACGAGCAGTACTTC. Translating it yields CASSHEGIWDEQYF. The V and J genes are TRBV7-9 and TRBJ2-7, with TRBD2 as a possible D gene (5 bases). The CDR3 runs 14 residues. Trimming removed 5 bases from V and 5 bases from J, with 16 bases in between. CDR1 is SEHNR and CDR2 is FQNEAQ in the germline V gene (reference sequence). The full variable domain, its missing parts supplied by reference TRBV7-9 and TRBJ2-7, is DTGVSQNPRHKITKRGQNVTFRCDPISEHNRLYWYRQTLGQGPEFLTYFQNEAQLEKSRLLSDRFSAERPKGSFSTLEIQRTEQGDSAMYLCASSHEGIWDEQYFGPGTRLTVT.

This chain joins TRBV19 and TRBJ2-5; TRBD1 matches at 7 bases. Trimming removed 3 bases from V and 13 bases from J; junction bases left unmatched: 14. The CDR3 loop spans 14 amino acids. Germline CDR1 is LNHDA and CDR2 is SQIVND (reference sequence). The CDR3 sequence: CASSMDQGVTPRYF. CDR3 sequence (DNA): TGTGCCAGTAGTATGGACCAGGGGGTCACCCCTCGGTACTTC. Looking up the rest from reference TRBV19 and TRBJ2-5 gives the full variable domain: DGGITQSPKYLFRKEGQNVTLSCEQNLNHDAMYWYRQDPGQGLRLIYYSQIVNDFQKGDIAEGYSVSREKKESFPLTVTSAQKNPTAFYLCASSMDQGVTPRYFGPGTRLLVL.

This clone has more than one count but fewer than ten. The CDR3 DNA reads as TGTGCCAGCAGCTTAGTAGGGGGCGAGGGCGAGCAGTACTTC. Amino acids: CASSLVGGEGEQYF. This sequence joins TRBV7-6 and TRBJ2-7, with 7 bases fitting TRBD1. CDR1 is SGHVS and CDR2 is FNYEAQ in the germline V gene. The CDR3 runs 14 residues. The junction had 6 bases not matched to a gene; V was cut back by 1 base and J by 6 bases.

This clone occurred a few times. The chain links TRBV5-4 to TRBJ1-1; D is possibly TRBD1 (6 bases). The germline V gene has CDR1 SGHNT and CDR2 YYREEE (reference sequence). CDR3 length: 14 amino acids. The germline V and J ends were trimmed by 5 bases and 3 bases, with 14 bases remaining between them. The CDR3 loop reads CASSSTGKHTEAFF. The CDR3, as DNA: TGTGCCAGCAGTTCAACAGGGAAACACACTGAAGCTTTCTTT.

This clone has only a few counts. The chain has TRBV19 and TRBJ2-7, with 10 bases identical to TRBD1. Germline loops: CDR1 LNHDA, CDR2 SQIVND (reference sequence). This CDR3 has 15 amino acids. Trimming at V came to 2 bases and at J to 4 bases, leaving 5 bases not matched to a gene. CDR3 region: CASSISGTGAYEQYF. For the CDR3, the DNA is TGTGCCAGTAGTATATCCGGGACAGGGGCTTACGAGCAGTACTTC.

The rearrangement joins TRBV12-2 to TRBJ1-6. TRBV12-2 is tagged as a pseudogene. The CDR3 spans 15 residues. DNA for the CDR3: TGTGCAAGTCGCCCCGTAGGGAGCTATAATTCACCCCTCCACTTT. This sequence encodes CASRPVGSYNSPLHF.